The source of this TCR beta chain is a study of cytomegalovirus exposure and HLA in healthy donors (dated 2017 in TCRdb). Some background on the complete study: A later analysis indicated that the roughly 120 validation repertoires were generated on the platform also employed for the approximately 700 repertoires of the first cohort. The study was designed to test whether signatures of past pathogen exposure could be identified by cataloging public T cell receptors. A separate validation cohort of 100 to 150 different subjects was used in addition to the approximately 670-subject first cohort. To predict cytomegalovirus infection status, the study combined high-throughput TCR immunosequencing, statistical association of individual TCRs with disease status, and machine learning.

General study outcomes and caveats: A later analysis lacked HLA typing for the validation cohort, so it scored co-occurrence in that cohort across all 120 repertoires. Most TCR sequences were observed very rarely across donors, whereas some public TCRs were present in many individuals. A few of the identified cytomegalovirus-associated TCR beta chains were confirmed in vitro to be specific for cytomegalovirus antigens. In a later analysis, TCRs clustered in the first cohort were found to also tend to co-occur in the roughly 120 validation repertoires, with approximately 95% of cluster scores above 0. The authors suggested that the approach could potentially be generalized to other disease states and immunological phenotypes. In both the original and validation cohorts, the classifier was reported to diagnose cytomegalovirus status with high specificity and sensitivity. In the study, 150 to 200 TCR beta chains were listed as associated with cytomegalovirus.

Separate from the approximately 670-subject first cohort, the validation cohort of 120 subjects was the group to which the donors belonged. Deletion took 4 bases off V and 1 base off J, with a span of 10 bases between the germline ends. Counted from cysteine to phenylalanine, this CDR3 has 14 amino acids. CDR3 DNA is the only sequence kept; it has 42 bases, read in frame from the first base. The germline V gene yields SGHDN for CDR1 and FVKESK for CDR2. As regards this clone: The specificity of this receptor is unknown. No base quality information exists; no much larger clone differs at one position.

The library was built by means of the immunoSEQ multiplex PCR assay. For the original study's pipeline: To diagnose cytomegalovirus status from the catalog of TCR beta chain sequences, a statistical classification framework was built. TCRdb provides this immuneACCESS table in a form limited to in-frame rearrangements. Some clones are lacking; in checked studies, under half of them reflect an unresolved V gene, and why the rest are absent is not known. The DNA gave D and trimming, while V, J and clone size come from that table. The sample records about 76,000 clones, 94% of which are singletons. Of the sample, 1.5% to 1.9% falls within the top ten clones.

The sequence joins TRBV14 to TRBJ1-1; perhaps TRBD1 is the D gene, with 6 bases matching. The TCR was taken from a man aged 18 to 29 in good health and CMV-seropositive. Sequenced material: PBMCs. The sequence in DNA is TGTGCCAGCAGCCCGGGACAAACGAACACTGAAGCTTTCTTT. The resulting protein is CASSPGQTNTEAFF.